The 18 T cell receptor beta chains given below trace back to one sample, sequenced in a study of shared clonotypes between healthy human individuals (dated by TCRdb to about 2020). Library preparation was by the immunoSEQ multiplex PCR assay. The table comes from immuneACCESS by way of TCRdb, which keeps in-frame sequences with V and J called. Part of the clones is missing from these tables; in studies checked, under half for an unresolved V gene and the rest for unknown reasons. Across this sample there are 2 million to 2.5 million clones, with under 97% seen only once. Roughly 0.13% of the sample is in the top ten clones. The source material was naive CD4+ T cells sorted from blood. The intended sense of this specimen's cell subset or site label: CD45RA+ positively selected. The receptors were gathered from a young man in good health.

The chain is built from TRBV7-2 and TRBJ2-7, with a tentative D call TRBD2 (5 bases). The CDR3 is 14 residues long. CDR1 SGHTA and CDR2 FQGNSA come from the germline V gene. V shed 0 bases and J shed 7 bases, with 13 bases lying between them. This CDR3 is CASSLAVGKREQYF. CDR3 bases: TGTGCCAGCAGCTTAGCGGTGGGGAAGCGGGAGCAGTACTTC. Drawing the rest from reference TRBV7-2 and TRBJ2-7, the complete variable domain is GAGVSQSPSNKVTEKGKDVELRCDPISGHTALYWYRQSLGQGLEFLIYFQGNSAPDKSGLPSDRFSAERTGGSVSTLTIQRTQQEDSAVYLCASSLAVGKREQYFGPGTRLTVT.

This chain links TRBV18 with TRBJ2-2; 7 nucleotides agree with TRBD2. Germline V gives CDR1 KGHSH, CDR2 LQKENI. The CDR3 contains 16 residues. The V segment lost 3 bases and the J segment 0 bases; nucleotides outside the gene matches: 4. The DNA for the CDR3 is TGTGCCAGCTCACCTTACGCGGGGGCGAACACCGGGGAGCTGTTTTTT. Translated: CASSPYAGANTGELFF.

V is TRBV5-1 and J is TRBJ1-4; perhaps TRBD1 as D (5 bases). Trimming removed 4 bases at V and 5 bases at J, with 6 bases between. CDR3 length equals 12 residues. From germline, CDR1 is SGHRS and CDR2 YFSETQ. CDR3 sequence reads: CASSRDNEKLFF. The CDR3 DNA reads TGCGCCAGCAGCAGGGACAATGAAAAACTGTTTTTT.

The chain uses TRBV7-9 and TRBJ2-3; 7 positions match TRBD1. CDR3 length: 16 residues. CDR1 is SEHNR, CDR2 FQNEAQ, per germline (reference sequence). V lost 5 bases and J lost 2; bases outside the gene matches: 10. CDR3 amino acids: CASSPTGTVNTDTQYF. CDR3 nucleotides: TGTGCCAGCAGCCCAACCGGGACAGTCAACACAGATACGCAGTATTTT.

This rearrangement joins TRBV5-1 to TRBJ2-2, with D perhaps matching TRBD1 or TRBD2 (5 bases each). The CDR3 runs to 14 residues. Trimming left V 4 bases short and J 6 bases short, with 13 bases between. From germline, CDR1 is SGHRS and CDR2 YFSETQ. DNA for the CDR3: TGCGCCAGCAGCAAGCGGCAGGGAGCCGGGGAGCTGTTTTTT. This gives the protein CASSKRQGAGELFF.

This chain uses TRBV7-9 with TRBJ2-1, with 9 bases identical to TRBD2. The germline V gene encodes CDR1 SEHNR and CDR2 FQNEAQ (reference sequence). Trimming cost V 5 bases and J 0 bases; bases outside gene matches: 8. The CDR3 is 17 amino acids. The DNA for the CDR3 is TGTGCCAGCAGCCCCGGGGATAGCGGGAGCTCCTACAATGAGCAGTTCTTC. Protein: CASSPGDSGSSYNEQFF. The full variable domain, completed using reference TRBV7-9 and TRBJ2-1, is DTGVSQNPRHKITKRGQNVTFRCDPISEHNRLYWYRQTLGQGPEFLTYFQNEAQLEKSRLLSDRFSAERPKGSFSTLEIQRTEQGDSAMYLCASSPGDSGSSYNEQFFGPGTRLTVL.

This chain connects TRBV11-2 to TRBJ2-7, with 7 bases identical to TRBD2. The germline gives CDR1 SGHAT, CDR2 FQNNGV. V lost 1 base and J lost 12; bases outside the gene matches: 6. The CDR3 contains 12 residues. The CDR3 nucleotides are TGTGCCAGCAGCTTAGCGGGAGGCCAGGGGTACTTC. This codes for CASSLAGGQGYF.

The genes are TRBV9 and TRBJ2-7; 9 positions match TRBD2. V dropped 1 base and J dropped 5; count of bases not matched to a gene: 10. Germline V lookup: CDR1 SGDLS, CDR2 YYNGEE. The CDR3 consists of 16 residues. CDR3 nucleotides: TGTGCCAGCAGCGTATCGGGACTAGCCCAATCCCACGAGCAGTACTTC. It encodes CASSVSGLAQSHEQYF. Together with reference TRBV9 and TRBJ2-7, the CDR3 gives the full variable domain: DSGVTQTPKHLITATGQRVTLRCSPRSGDLSVYWYQQSLDQGLQFLIQYYNGEERAKGNILERFSAQQFPDLHSELNLSSLELGDSALYFCASSVSGLAQSHEQYFGPGTRLTVT.

This chain joins TRBV7-2 and TRBJ2-7; the match to TRBD1 covers 8 bases. With 1 base clipped from V and 3 bases from J, the junction kept 8 bases outside the gene matches. CDR3 length: 16 amino acids. CDR1 and CDR2 from the germline V gene are SGHTA and FQGNSA. The CDR3 DNA reads as TGTGCCAGCAGCTTAGGAGGGGGACAGGCCATCTACGAGCAGTACTTC. Its translation: CASSLGGGQAIYEQYF.

The genes are TRBV9 and TRBJ2-5, with D tentatively TRBD2 (6 bases). The germline gives CDR1 SGDLS, CDR2 YYNGEE. The CDR3 is made up of 16 amino acids. Trimming took off 0 bases at V and 1 base at J, with 13 bases between the two ends. CDR3 amino acids: CASSVGGLTGQETQYF. The CDR3 nucleotides read TGTGCCAGCAGCGTAGGGGGACTGACTGGCCAAGAGACCCAGTACTTC.

This clone was detected only once. The chain employs TRBV7-9 and TRBJ1-2; 9 bases agree with TRBD1. Germline V gene sequence: CDR1 SEHNR, CDR2 FQNEAQ (reference sequence). V lost 5 bases to trimming and J lost 3 bases; unmatched junction nucleotides: 7. The CDR3 spans 15 residues. The CDR3 nucleotides read TGTGCCAGCAGCCACTGGGACAGGGATGACTATGGCTACACCTTC. It specifies CASSHWDRDDYGYTF. The full variable domain, its missing parts supplied by reference TRBV7-9 and TRBJ1-2, is DTGVSQNPRHKITKRGQNVTFRCDPISEHNRLYWYRQTLGQGPEFLTYFQNEAQLEKSRLLSDRFSAERPKGSFSTLEIQRTEQGDSAMYLCASSHWDRDDYGYTFGSGTRLTVV.

V is TRBV5-1 and J is TRBJ1-1; D gene uncertain. Germline loops: CDR1 SGHRS, CDR2 YFSETQ. Trimming removed 7 bases from V and 2 bases from J, with 15 bases in between. This CDR3 region has 14 residues. The CDR3 region is CASRREPTNTEAFF. DNA of the CDR3: TGCGCCAGCCGGCGAGAGCCTACTAACACTGAAGCTTTCTTT.

This sequence joins TRBV18 and TRBJ2-5; TRBD2 might be the D (6 bases). CDR3 length: 15 residues. Per germline, CDR1 KGHSH and CDR2 LQKENI. Trimming took off 2 bases at V and 7 bases at J, with 17 bases between the two ends. The CDR3 DNA follows: TGTGCCAGCTCACCAGGTTTGAGTCGGGAGATGACCCAGTACTTC. Translated, it gives CASSPGLSREMTQYF.

The V call is TRBV7-9, the J call TRBJ1-6; a weak D match, TRBD1 (5 bases). Trimming took 4 bases from V and 15 from J, leaving 16 bases between them. The CDR3 sequence is 13 residues long. Per germline, CDR1 SEHNR and CDR2 FQNEAQ (reference sequence). The CDR3 nucleotides read TGTGCCAGCAGCTCAACCAGGGATTCGCGCCTCCACTTT. Translating it yields CASSSTRDSRLHF.

The J gene is TRBJ2-7, the V gene TRBV6-5; a weak D match, TRBD2 (7 bases). The germline V gene has CDR1 MNHEY and CDR2 SVGAGI. CDR3 size: 14 residues. V lost 2 bases and J lost 5, with 13 bases in between. Here the CDR3 DNA reads TGTGCCAGCAGTTACGAGAGGGGGGGCCACGAGCAGTACTTC. Translated: CASSYERGGHEQYF.

This rearrangement joins TRBV4-1 to TRBJ1-5; D gene ambiguous. This CDR3 comprises 17 residues. Germline CDR1 reads MGHRA; CDR2 reads YSYEKL. Deletions cut 6 bases from V and 1 base from J, with 19 bases between. In DNA form, the CDR3 reads TGCGCCAGCAGGCCCCAGGTTGTTGCCGGGAGCAATCAGCCCCAGCATTTT. Its translation is CASRPQVVAGSNQPQHF.

V and J are TRBV12-5 and TRBJ2-3; TRBD2 is a possible D gene (6 bases). Germline lookup yields CDR1 LGHNT and CDR2 FRNRAP. V dropped 3 bases and J dropped 6 bases, with 22 bases sitting between them. The CDR3 is 17 residues long. The CDR3 spells CASGFLAVPQSVDTQYF. The CDR3 coding sequence is TGTGCTAGTGGTTTTTTAGCGGTCCCCCAATCGGTGGATACGCAGTATTTT.

As concerns this clone: In the same sample, other DNA sequences code for this CDR3. The chain joins TRBV7-6 to TRBJ2-5, with no clear D. The CDR3 runs to 12 residues. Germline assignment: CDR1 SGHVS and CDR2 FNYEAQ. Trimming removed 1 base from V and 5 bases from J, with 5 bases in between. CDR3 sequence: CASSLVGETQYF. The CDR3 nucleotides are TGTGCCAGCAGCTTAGTAGGGGAGACCCAGTACTTC.